In its sample, the clone carrying this TCR beta chain was seen many times. Antigen unknown. Germline V gene lookup returns CDR1 SNHLY and CDR2 FYNNEI. The CDR3 loop spans 15 amino acids. V was pared by 3 bases and J by 3 bases, with 8 bases of the junction left unmatched. The data originate from a study of identical twins. Study conclusions and caveats: Out-of-frame alpha sequences shared by twins showed excess low generation probability.

TCRdb redid the calling of the 5' RACE reads with MiXCR, one entry per CDR3 protein. This sample yields some 630,000 distinct CDR3 sequences, of which just over 7% are seen a single time; roughly 1.5% belongs to the top ten. In addition, the sample was reused for a study of yellow fever vaccine responses in identical twins. That source notes: Vaccine-induced T cell responses in twins were reportedly observed to appear partly convergent, partly personalized.

The sample comprised PBMCs. V gene TRBV2 combines with J gene TRBJ2-7, with TRBD2 matching over 7 bases. This clonotype was sampled from a woman between 18 and 29 years old in good health. The CDR3 sequence: CASSELGGLVYEQYF. The CDR3 DNA reads as TGTGCCAGCAGTGAGTTGGGAGGGTTAGTCTACGAGCAGTACTTC.